The TCR beta chain described here comes from a study of CD8+ T cells in alopecia areata. The study's findings and limits: On tofacitinib, scalp and blood still held many of the expanded lesional clones.

RNA extraction and reverse transcription yielded cDNA as sequencing template. Clones were sequenced by immunoSEQ multiplex PCR, and TCRdb holds only the in-frame ones, with some missing. The sample yields roughly 250,000 clones, 60% seen once. Comments on this clone: What it recognizes is unknown.

The treatment: oral pan-JAK inhibitor, 5-10 mg twice daily. Peripheral blood, together with lesional scalp punch biopsies, was collected from alopecia areata patients. Sequencing used CD4+ T cells sorted from blood, obtained at approximately week 52, from a patient treated with tofacitinib. This clonotype was sampled from a human donor with alopecia areata.

This CDR3 reads CSVHRGTQYF. The DNA for the CDR3 is TGCAGTGTCCACCGGGGGACCCAGTACTTC. V gene TRBV20-1 combines with J gene TRBJ2-5, with D possibly being TRBD2 (5 bases). This CDR3 region has 10 residues. V lost 7 bases, J lost 7 bases, and 10 bases lay in between. Per the germline V gene, CDR1 is DFQATT and CDR2 is SNEGSKA (reference sequence).